This is a list of T cell receptor beta chains from one sample in a study of metastatic and nonmetastatic thyroid tumors. TCRdb reassembled clones from the PCR reads with MiXCR. The data show 20,000 or so clones, 13% to 15% seen once. The sequencing sample was made of tumor tissue. These receptors came from a female donor with papillary thyroid cancer or a benign thyroid nodule (not recorded which). Some clones in this sample may be carry-over from other donors' samples. Both conserved end residues are part of each CDR3. Fields, in order: D gene, J gene, clone size, V gene, CDR3 DNA, CDR3 protein. D genes are given only for firm matches. The listing skips clone size in some rows; elsewhere it reads once, few, many or a size class.

>NA|TRBJ1-1|many|TRBV20-1
TGCAGTGCTAGAATGGGGAGGACTGAAGCTTTCTTT
CSARMGRTEAFF
>NA|TRBJ2-7|once|TRBV20-1
TGCAGTGCTAGTGTGCCGGGAGTTGTTTACGAGCAGTACTTC
CSASVPGVVYEQYF
>NA|TRBJ2-1|NA|TRBV3-1
TGTGCCAGCAGCCCATCGCGGGGCGCCTACAATGAGCAGTTCTTC
CASSPSRGAYNEQFF
>NA|TRBJ2-7|large|TRBV3-1
TGTGCCAGCAGCCCCGGGACCACCTACGAGCAGTACTTC
CASSPGTTYEQYF
>NA|TRBJ2-7|many|TRBV2
TGTGCCAGCAGTGAAGGAGGGATCGAGCAGTACTTC
CASSEGGIEQYF
>NA|TRBJ2-6|NA|TRBV5-1
TGCGCCAGCAGCTTGAACTCTTTGACGGCACAGCCTTACTCTTGGGCCAACGTCCTGACTTTC
CASSLNSLTAQPYSWANVLTF
>NA|TRBJ2-3|many|TRBV6-1
TGTGCCAGCAGTGAAGCCCTGACAAACCTAGATACGCAGTATTTT
CASSEALTNLDTQYF
>TRBD1|TRBJ1-2|many|TRBV25-1
TGTGCCAGCAGTGAATATGACTACAGGGGGAGCTACACCTTC
CASSEYDYRGSYTF
>NA|TRBJ2-7|many|TRBV2
TGTGCCAGCAGTGAAGATATGGGGGCCTACGAGCAGTACTTC
CASSEDMGAYEQYF
>NA|TRBJ1-4|many|TRBV20-1
TGCAGTGCTACGGACCGATCAACTAATGAAAAACTGTTTTTT
CSATDRSTNEKLFF
>TRBD2|TRBJ2-3|many|TRBV12-3/TRBV12-4
TGTGCCAGCAGTCGACGGGGGGACTTCTTCACAGATACGCAGTATTTT
CASSRRGDFFTDTQYF
>NA|TRBJ2-7|medium-sized|TRBV5-1
TGCGCCAGCAGCTTGGCCGGGACCGCCGGCTCCGAGCAGTACTTC
CASSLAGTAGSEQYF
>TRBD1|TRBJ1-6|many|TRBV2
TGTGCCAGCCGTTACGACAGGGGCTCCTATAATTCACCCCTCCACTTT
CASRYDRGSYNSPLHF
>NA|TRBJ1-1|NA|TRBV18
TGTGCCAGCTCAAAAAGTGACTTCGCAGAAGCTTTCTTT
CASSKSDFAEAFF
>TRBD1|TRBJ2-7|NA|TRBV5-1
TGCGCCAGCAGCGTGGACAGGGTAATCGAGCAGTACTTC
CASSVDRVIEQYF
>TRBD2|TRBJ2-1|many|TRBV9
TGTGCCAGCAGCGTAGCCCCGACTAGCGGGACGGGCAATGAGCAGTTCTTC
CASSVAPTSGTGNEQFF
>TRBD2|TRBJ2-1|once|TRBV30
TGTGCCTGGAGTGATTGGGTGGGAGGGAACAATGAGCAGTTCTTC
CAWSDWVGGNNEQFF
>NA|TRBJ2-3|many|TRBV3-1
TGCGCCAGCAGCCGGGGAGAAACAGATACGCAGTATTTT
CASSRGETDTQYF
>NA|TRBJ2-2|many|TRBV5-5
TGTGCCAGCAGCTTGGCGGGGTCAGCCAACACCGGGGAGCTGTTTTTT
CASSLAGSANTGELFF
>NA|TRBJ2-1|few|TRBV6-5
TGTGCCAGCAGTTCCGCGTCCGGCGTGGTGGCACGTGAGCAGTTCTTC
CASSSASGVVAREQFF
>NA|TRBJ2-1|many|TRBV9
TGTGCCAGCAGCGTAGCACTGGGGTTTGGTGAGCAGTTCTTC
CASSVALGFGEQFF
>TRBD1|TRBJ2-3|many|TRBV11-2
TGTGCCAGCAGCCACGACAGGGGGCGCACAGATACGCAGTATTTT
CASSHDRGRTDTQYF
>NA|TRBJ1-2|NA|TRBV20-1
TGCAGTGCTGTCAAACAGGGAACTAACTATTTCTACACCTTC
CSAVKQGTNYFYTF
>TRBD1|TRBJ1-2|NA|TRBV7-2
TGTGCCAGCAGTCCGCTCGGACAGGGATATGGCTACACCTTC
CASSPLGQGYGYTF
>TRBD2|TRBJ2-7|NA|TRBV6-4
TGTGCCAGCAGTGACCTATCCTCGGGACTAGCCTTGTCCTACGAGCAGTACTTC
CASSDLSSGLALSYEQYF
>TRBD1|TRBJ1-1|medium-sized|TRBV5-1
TGCGCCAGCAGCATAATGGGACAGGGAGAAACTGAAGCTTTCTTT
CASSIMGQGETEAFF
>NA|TRBJ2-1|NA|TRBV7-2
TGTGCCAGCAGCTCTCGGACAGAAAATGAGCAGTTATTC
CASSSRTENEQLF
>NA|TRBJ1-1|NA|TRBV10-2
TGCGCCAGCAGACCGGTAGTAGGGGGCACTGAAGCTTTCTTT
CASRPVVGGTEAFF
>TRBD1|TRBJ1-1|many|TRBV19
TGTGCCAGCTCCTGGCCGGGACAGGGAAACACTGAAGCTTTCTTT
CASSWPGQGNTEAFF
>NA|TRBJ1-1|many|TRBV10-1
TGCGCCAGCAGTGAGAGGGGGGGGGTCACTGAAGCTTTCTTT
CASSERGGVTEAFF
>NA|TRBJ2-1|many|TRBV12-3/TRBV12-4
TGTGCCAGCAGTTTAGCGATAGGCCAGGGCTATGAGCAGTTCTTC
CASSLAIGQGYEQFF
>TRBD2|TRBJ2-1|medium-sized|TRBV5-1
TGCGCCAGCAGCTTGCTCGGGACTAGCGGTGATGAGCAGTTCTTC
CASSLLGTSGDEQFF
>NA|TRBJ2-1|many|TRBV18
TGTGCCAGCTCACGAGGGGGGGCGTACAATGAGCAGTTCTTC
CASSRGGAYNEQFF
>NA|TRBJ1-1|many|TRBV19
TGTGCCAGTAGTATTGGGGGGAGTCCCACTGAAGCTTTCTTT
CASSIGGSPTEAFF
>NA|TRBJ2-5|many|TRBV7-2
TGTGCCAGCAGCTTAATGACTGACCAGACCCAGTACTTC
CASSLMTDQTQYF
>TRBD2|TRBJ2-3|many|TRBV25-1
TGTGCCAGCAGTGGAAGACTAGCGGGAGGACCACGACTCAGCACAGATACGCAGTATTTT
CASSGRLAGGPRLSTDTQYF
>TRBD2|TRBJ2-7|medium-sized|TRBV2
TGTGCCAGCAGTGAATTTCTAGCGGGGGGGCGCGAGCAGTACTTC
CASSEFLAGGREQYF
>TRBD2|TRBJ2-7|NA|TRBV7-2
TGTGCCAGCAGCTCTCAACCGACTAGCGGGAGTGAGCAGTACTTC
CASSSQPTSGSEQYF
>TRBD1|TRBJ2-7|NA|TRBV7-3
TGTGCCAGCAGCTCGGGACAGGGGGCCTACGAGCAGTACTTC
CASSSGQGAYEQYF
>NA|TRBJ2-1|many|TRBV3-1
TGTGCCAGCAGCCAAGCAGCTAGCGATGAGCAGTTCTTC
CASSQAASDEQFF
>NA|TRBJ1-2|medium-sized|TRBV11-2
TGTGCCAGCAGCTTAGACGGGGGCGCTGGGGGCTACACCTTC
CASSLDGGAGGYTF
>NA|TRBJ1-3|NA|TRBV20-1
TGCAGTGCTAGAGATGGACTGTTCTCTGGAAACACCATATATTTT
CSARDGLFSGNTIYF
>NA|TRBJ2-7|many|TRBV29-1
TGCAGCGTTGACCTGACACGGAGCTCCTACGAGCAGTACTTC
CSVDLTRSSYEQYF